Presented here are 5 T cell receptor beta chains from one specimen sequenced in a study of OX40 agonist ivuxolimab in advanced cancers. The data were produced by immunoSEQ multiplex PCR, yet TCRdb's version contains in-frame clones alone and is incomplete. The sample contains about 16,000 clones, about 86% of which appear only once. This specimen was CD4+ or CD8+ T cells sorted from blood, taken in a trial of the OX40 agonist ivuxolimab. These receptors all stem from an adult with an advanced solid tumor such as melanoma, head and neck, liver or kidney cancer.

This chain joins TRBV5-1 and TRBJ1-5, with no clear D. Germline V gives CDR1 SGHRS, CDR2 YFSETQ. CDR3 length: 13 amino acids. Trimming removed 1 base from V and 2 bases from J, with 4 bases in between. The CDR3 protein is CASSLRGNQPQHF. CDR3 coding DNA: TGCGCCAGCAGCTTGAGGGGCAATCAGCCCCAGCATTTT.

The V call is TRBV7-2, the J call TRBJ1-4; D is perhaps TRBD1 (6 bases). Trimming shortened V by 5 bases and J by 6 bases, and 13 bases separated the two germline ends. CDR1 is SGHTA, CDR2 FQGNSA, per germline. CDR3 length: 14 residues. CDR3 in amino acids: CASSPAGADEKLFF. Written as DNA, the CDR3 is TGTGCCAGCAGCCCCGCGGGGGCGGATGAAAAACTGTTTTTT. Full variable domain (missing parts from reference TRBV7-2 and TRBJ1-4): GAGVSQSPSNKVTEKGKDVELRCDPISGHTALYWYRQSLGQGLEFLIYFQGNSAPDKSGLPSDRFSAERTGGSVSTLTIQRTQQEDSAVYLCASSPAGADEKLFFGSGTQLSVL.

CDR3 bases: TGCGCCAGCATGATCCCCAATGGGGCCAACGTCCTGACTTTC. Translated, it gives CASMIPNGANVLTF. The chain recombines TRBV10-2 with TRBJ2-6, with D unclear. The germline V gene encodes CDR1 WSHSY and CDR2 SAAADI. This CDR3 comprises 14 residues. Between the trimmed V and J ends, which lost 7 bases and 3 bases, there was a span of 10 bases.

The chain employs TRBV7-3 and TRBJ2-1; TRBD1 aligns across 8 bases. This CDR3 is 15 amino acids long. V lost 0 bases to trimming and J lost 9 bases; unmatched junction nucleotides: 7. Per germline, CDR1 SGHTA and CDR2 FQGTGA. CDR3 sequence (DNA): TGTGCCAGCAGCTTAACGGCGGCAGGGGGCTTTGAGCAGTTCTTC. This encodes CASSLTAAGGFEQFF.

The chain has TRBV19 and TRBJ2-7; D possibly matches TRBD1 or TRBD2 (5 bases each). Germline V gene data show CDR1 as LNHDA and CDR2 as SQIVND (reference sequence). The CDR3 extends over 16 amino acids. The germline V and J ends were trimmed by 0 bases and 6 bases, with 18 bases remaining between them. The CDR3: CASSIDLRGSFGEQYF. In DNA form, the CDR3 reads TGTGCCAGTAGTATAGATCTTCGGGGCAGCTTCGGCGAGCAGTACTTC. The whole variable domain, filled in from reference TRBV19 and TRBJ2-7, reads DGGITQSPKYLFRKEGQNVTLSCEQNLNHDAMYWYRQDPGQGLRLIYYSQIVNDFQKGDIAEGYSVSREKKESFPLTVTSAQKNPTAFYLCASSIDLRGSFGEQYFGPGTRLTVT.